This T cell receptor beta chain derives from a study of T cell clonality in common variable immunodeficiency. Study results and caveats: Reportedly, TCR beta sequences from common variable immunodeficiency showed fewer deletions and N-nucleotide insertions. Links between repertoire features and CVID complications were heterogeneity-limited.

The CDR3 spans 21 residues. Germline-derived CDR1 and CDR2 are LGHNA and YNFKEQ. Germline trimming cut 0 bases from V and 2 bases from J; bases unmatched to any gene: 18. The assay was immunoSEQ multiplex PCR, and TCRdb's table has in-frame clones only and misses some. Reported are 35,000 to 50,000 clones, none seen only once; the ten largest carry about 0.73%. Heparinized whole blood, roughly 5 to 8 ml, came from each donor. This clone was recorded many times. Its specificity is unknown. Read coverage stops 3 residues before the CDR3 terminus; the germline J gene supplies the remainder. Sequenced input: peripheral blood mononuclear cells. The V and J genes are TRBV4-2 and TRBJ2-3; 9 positions agree with TRBD2. This clonotype was sampled from a person between 18 and 75 years old in good health. CDR3 protein: CASSQDPGGRVGGLFTDTQYF. The covered CDR3 bases are TGTGCCAGCAGCCAAGATCCCGGCGGGAGGGTAGGAGGGCTTTTCACAGATACG.